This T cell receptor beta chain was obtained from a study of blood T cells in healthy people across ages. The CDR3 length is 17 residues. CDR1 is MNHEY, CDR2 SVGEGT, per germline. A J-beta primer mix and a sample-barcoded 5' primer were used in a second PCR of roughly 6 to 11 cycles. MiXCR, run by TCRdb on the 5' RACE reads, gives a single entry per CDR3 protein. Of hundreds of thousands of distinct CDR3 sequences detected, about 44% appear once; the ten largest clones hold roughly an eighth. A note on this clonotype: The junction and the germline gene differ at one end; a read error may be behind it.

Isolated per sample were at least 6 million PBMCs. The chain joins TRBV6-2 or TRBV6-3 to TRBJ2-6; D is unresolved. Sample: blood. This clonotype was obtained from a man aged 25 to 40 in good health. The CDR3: CACSYKPHRIGANVLTF. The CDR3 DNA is TGTGCCTGCAGTTACAAACCCCACAGAATTGGGGCCAACGTCCTGACTTTC.